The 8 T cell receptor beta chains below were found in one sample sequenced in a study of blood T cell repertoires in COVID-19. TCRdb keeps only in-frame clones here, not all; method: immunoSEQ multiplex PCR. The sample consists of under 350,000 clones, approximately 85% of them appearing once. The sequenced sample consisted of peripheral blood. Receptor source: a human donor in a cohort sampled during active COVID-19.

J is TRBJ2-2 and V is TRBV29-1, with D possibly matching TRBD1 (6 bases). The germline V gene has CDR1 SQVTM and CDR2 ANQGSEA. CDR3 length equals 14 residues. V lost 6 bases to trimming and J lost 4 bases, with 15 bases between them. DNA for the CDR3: TGCAGCGTCCCCACAGGGAAGGCCACCGGGGAGCTGTTTTTT. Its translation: CSVPTGKATGELFF.

The DNA of the CDR3 is TGTGCCAGCAGCTTAGTCCCAGGGCGAAGTGGCTACACCTTC. The encoded protein is CASSLVPGRSGYTF. V is TRBV7-8 and J is TRBJ1-2, with a weak D call TRBD1 (5 bases). Germline V gives CDR1 SGHVS, CDR2 FQNEAQ. The CDR3 extends over 14 amino acids. The V gene lost 1 base and the J gene lost 7 bases, with 13 bases spanning the gap.

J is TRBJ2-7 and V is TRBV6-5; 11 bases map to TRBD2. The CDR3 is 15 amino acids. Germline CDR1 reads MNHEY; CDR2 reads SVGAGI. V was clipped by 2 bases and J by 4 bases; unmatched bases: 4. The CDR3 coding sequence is TGTGCCAGCAGTTACACTAGCGGGGGACTATACGAGCAGTACTTC. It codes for CASSYTSGGLYEQYF.

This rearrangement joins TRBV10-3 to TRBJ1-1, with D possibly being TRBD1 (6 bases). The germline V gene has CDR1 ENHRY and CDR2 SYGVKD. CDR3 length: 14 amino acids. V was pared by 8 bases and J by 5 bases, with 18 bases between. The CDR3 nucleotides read TGTGCCATCGCGGGAGAGACAGGAGAGACTGAAGCTTTCTTT. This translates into CAIAGETGETEAFF.

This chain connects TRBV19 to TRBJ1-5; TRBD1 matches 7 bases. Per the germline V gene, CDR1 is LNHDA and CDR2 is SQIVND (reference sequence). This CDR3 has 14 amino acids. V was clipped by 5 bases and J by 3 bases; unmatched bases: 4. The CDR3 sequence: CASSQDRINQPQHF. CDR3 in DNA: TGTGCCAGTAGTCAGGACAGGATCAATCAGCCCCAGCATTTT.

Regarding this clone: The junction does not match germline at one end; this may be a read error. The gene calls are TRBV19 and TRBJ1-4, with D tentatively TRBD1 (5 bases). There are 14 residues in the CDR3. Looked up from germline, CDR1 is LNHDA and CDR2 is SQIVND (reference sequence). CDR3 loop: CASGMTEINEKLFF. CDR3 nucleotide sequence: TGTGCCAGTGGTATGACAGAGATTAATGAAAAACTGTTTTTT.

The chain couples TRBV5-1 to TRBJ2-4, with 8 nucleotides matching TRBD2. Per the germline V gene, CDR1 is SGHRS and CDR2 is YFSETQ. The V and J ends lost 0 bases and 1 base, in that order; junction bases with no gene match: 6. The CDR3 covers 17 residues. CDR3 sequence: CASSLVSGGAAKNIQYF. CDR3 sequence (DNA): TGCGCCAGCAGCTTGGTATCCGGGGGGGCCGCCAAAAACATTCAGTACTTC.

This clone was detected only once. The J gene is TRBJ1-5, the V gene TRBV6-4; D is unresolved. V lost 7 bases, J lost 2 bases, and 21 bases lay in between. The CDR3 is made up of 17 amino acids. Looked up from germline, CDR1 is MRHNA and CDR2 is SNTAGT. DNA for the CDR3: TGTGCCAGCACCCCAACCGAGGGTAAGGATGGCAATCAGCCCCAGCATTTT. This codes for CASTPTEGKDGNQPQHF.